Described below is a single T cell receptor beta chain sequence and its context. The entry originates in a study of CD8 T cells in Susac syndrome. The CDR3 length is 14 residues. CDR1 and CDR2 (germline): SGHVS, FNYEAQ. V was shortened by 2 bases and J by 4 bases, with 9 bases between the two germline ends. Random-hexamer reverse transcription was applied to about 0.5 to 1 ug RNA. Amplification of TCR beta CDR3 by immunoSEQ multiplex PCR spanned 54 Vbeta and 13 Jbeta. TCRdb re-called the immunoSEQ multiplex PCR reads through MiXCR, storing one row per CDR3 protein. This sample has 100,000 to 150,000 distinct CDR3 sequences, with around 94% found just once.

The chain joins TRBV7-6 to TRBJ2-1; D is ambiguous. The clonotype originates from a human donor in good health. Sequenced input: CD4+ T cells from PBMCs. The CDR3 DNA reads as TGTGCCAGCAGCTTAAACCCGGATTACAATGAGCAGTTCTTC. Amino acids: CASSLNPDYNEQFF.